Listed below are T cell receptor beta chains from one sample, sequenced in a study of regulatory and conventional T cells in RAG deficiency. Generated by immunoSEQ multiplex PCR, the TCRdb table keeps only in-frame clones and is missing some. The repertoire has approximately 10,000 clones, approximately 93% of them found once; the top ten carry approximately 1.5%. These data also formed part of another study, on regulatory T cells.

Sequencing used CD127- CD25+ CD4+ Tregs sorted from blood. Receptors originate from a human donor in good health. The CDR3 runs from the conserved cysteine through the conserved F or W. Each record gives: J gene, clone size, D gene, V gene, CDR3 DNA, CDR3 protein. A D gene is named only where the DNA matches it firmly. The size of a clone is reported for some rows only, either as once, few or many, or as a class for expanded clones.

J: TRBJ2-1; size: NA; D: TRBD2; V: TRBV10-1; DNA: TGCGCCAGCAGTGAAGGTTCGGCTAGCGGGGGGGAGGTGGCTGAGCAGTTCTTC; CDR3: CASSEGSASGGEVAEQFF
J: TRBJ1-1; size: NA; D: TRBD1; V: TRBV6-6; DNA: TGTGCCAGCAGAACCCAAAGACAGGGTTTAATGGGAGCTTTCTTT; CDR3: CASRTQRQGLMGAFF
J: TRBJ2-2; size: once; D: NA; V: TRBV6-1; DNA: TGTGCCAGCAGTGTCGGTGTAGCCCGGCCCCCCACCGGGGAGCTGTTTTTT; CDR3: CASSVGVARPPTGELFF
J: TRBJ1-2; size: NA; D: NA; V: TRBV6-5; DNA: TGTGCCAGCAGTTACCTTGACAGCATCTATGGCTACACCTTC; CDR3: CASSYLDSIYGYTF
J: TRBJ1-1; size: NA; D: TRBD1; V: TRBV5-4; DNA: TGTGCCAGCAGCTTTGCCGGGACAGCTCACACTGAAGCTTTCTTT; CDR3: CASSFAGTAHTEAFF
J: TRBJ2-2; size: NA; D: TRBD2; V: TRBV11-1; DNA: TGTGCCAGCAGCTTAGGTGGGGGGGTCGCCACCGGGGAGCTGTTTTTT; CDR3: CASSLGGGVATGELFF
J: TRBJ2-7; size: NA; D: NA; V: TRBV6-6; DNA: TGTGCCAGCACTACAGGGTCCGTCTACGAGCAGTACTTC; CDR3: CASTTGSVYEQYF
J: TRBJ2-7; size: NA; D: NA; V: TRBV5-1; DNA: TGCGCCAGCAGCTTAATCGGCGGGGACCGTTCCGTGGGGTACTTC; CDR3: CASSLIGGDRSVGYF
J: TRBJ1-1; size: NA; D: NA; V: TRBV12-5; DNA: TGTGCTAGTGGTCGACATGAGAACACTGAAGCTTTCTTT; CDR3: CASGRHENTEAFF
J: TRBJ1-6; size: NA; D: TRBD1; V: TRBV10-2; DNA: TGCGCCAGCCTGAGACAGGGGGCTGTTTCACCCCTCCACTTT; CDR3: CASLRQGAVSPLHF
J: TRBJ1-2; size: NA; D: TRBD1; V: TRBV27; DNA: TGTGCCAGCAGGGACAGGACGTATGGCTACACCTTC; CDR3: CASRDRTYGYTF
J: TRBJ1-2; size: NA; D: NA; V: TRBV6-5; DNA: TGTGCCAGCAGGAAGAACAGCTTTCATTATGGCTACACCTTC; CDR3: CASRKNSFHYGYTF
J: TRBJ1-2; size: NA; D: NA; V: TRBV5-1; DNA: TGCGCCAGCAGCCCCCATACTACTAACTATGGCTACACCTTC; CDR3: CASSPHTTNYGYTF
J: TRBJ2-7; size: NA; D: NA; V: TRBV2; DNA: TGTGCCAGCAGTGATTCGGCCCGAGGGTCCTACGAGCAGTACTTC; CDR3: CASSDSARGSYEQYF
J: TRBJ1-2; size: NA; D: TRBD1; V: TRBV12-5; DNA: TGTGCTAGTGCCCCACATGGACAGGGTAACTATGGCTACACCTTC; CDR3: CASAPHGQGNYGYTF
J: TRBJ2-7; size: NA; D: TRBD1; V: TRBV5-1; DNA: TGCGCCAGCAGCCCCATAGGGACAGGGATAGCCGAGCAGTACTTC; CDR3: CASSPIGTGIAEQYF
J: TRBJ1-1; size: NA; D: NA; V: TRBV5-1; DNA: TGCGCCAGCAGGGGAGGAGAGAACACTGAAGCTTTCTTT; CDR3: CASRGGENTEAFF
J: TRBJ2-4; size: NA; D: TRBD2; V: TRBV5-6; DNA: TGTGCCAGCAGCCCTGGACTAGCGGGGGATTCGGGAAACATTCAGTACTTC; CDR3: CASSPGLAGDSGNIQYF
J: TRBJ1-6; size: NA; D: NA; V: TRBV14; DNA: TGTGCCAGCAGCCCCGCGTATAATTCACCCCTCCACTTT; CDR3: CASSPAYNSPLHF
J: TRBJ2-1; size: NA; D: TRBD2; V: TRBV11-2; DNA: TGTGCCAGCAGCTTAGGGCCTAGCGGGGCGTACAATGAGCAGTTCTTC; CDR3: CASSLGPSGAYNEQFF
J: TRBJ2-2; size: NA; D: NA; V: TRBV21-1; DNA: TGTGCCAGCAGCAAAAAATCCGGGGGCGGGGGAGCGAACGGGGAGCTGTTTTTT; CDR3: CASSKKSGGGGANGELFF
J: TRBJ2-2; size: NA; D: NA; V: TRBV5-1; DNA: TGCGCCAGCAGCTTTGCCCGGTTTAATCCCGGGGAGCTGTTTTTT; CDR3: CASSFARFNPGELFF
J: TRBJ1-5; size: NA; D: NA; V: TRBV15; DNA: TGTGCCACCAGCAGAGATTATTTCCAGGGCGGGGACTATAGCAATCAGCCCCAGCATTTT; CDR3: CATSRDYFQGGDYSNQPQHF
J: TRBJ1-6; size: NA; D: NA; V: TRBV7-2; DNA: TGTGCCAGCAGCTTGGGGAGAACACATAATTCACCCCTCCACTTT; CDR3: CASSLGRTHNSPLHF
J: TRBJ1-1; size: NA; D: TRBD1; V: TRBV2; DNA: TGTGCCAGCCAGAGACAGGGTATGGCTGACACTGAAGCTTTCTTT; CDR3: CASQRQGMADTEAFF
J: TRBJ2-7; size: NA; D: TRBD2; V: TRBV6-6; DNA: TGTGCCAGCAGGCCAACCTCTAGCGGAAACTACGAGCAGTACTTC; CDR3: CASRPTSSGNYEQYF